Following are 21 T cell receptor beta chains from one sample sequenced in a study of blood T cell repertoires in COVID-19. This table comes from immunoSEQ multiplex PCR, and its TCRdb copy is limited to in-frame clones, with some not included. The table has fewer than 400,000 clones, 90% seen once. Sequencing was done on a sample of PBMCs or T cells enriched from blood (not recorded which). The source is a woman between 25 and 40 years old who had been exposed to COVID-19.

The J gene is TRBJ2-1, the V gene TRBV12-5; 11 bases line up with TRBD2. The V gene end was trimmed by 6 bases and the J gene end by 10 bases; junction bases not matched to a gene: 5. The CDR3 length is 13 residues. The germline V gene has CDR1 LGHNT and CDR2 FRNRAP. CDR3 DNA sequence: TGTGCTAGTGGACTAGCGGGGGCGGGGGAGCAGTTCTTC. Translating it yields CASGLAGAGEQFF.

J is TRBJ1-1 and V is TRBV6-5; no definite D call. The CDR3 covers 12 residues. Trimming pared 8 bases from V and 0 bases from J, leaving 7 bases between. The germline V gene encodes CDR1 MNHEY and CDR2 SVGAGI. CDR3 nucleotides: TGTGCCAGCCCCAGGTTGAACACTGAAGCTTTCTTT. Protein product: CASPRLNTEAFF.

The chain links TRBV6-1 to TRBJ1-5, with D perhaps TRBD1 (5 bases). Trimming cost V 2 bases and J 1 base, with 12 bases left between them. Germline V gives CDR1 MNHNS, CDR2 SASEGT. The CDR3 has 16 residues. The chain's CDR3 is CASSEIQGLSNQPQHF. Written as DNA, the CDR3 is TGTGCCAGCAGTGAAATCCAGGGATTAAGCAATCAGCCCCAGCATTTT.

CDR3 DNA sequence: TGTGCCAGCAGCTCCAGGGGGCGCCTGAACACTGAAGCTTTCTTT. Protein product: CASSSRGRLNTEAFF. The J gene is TRBJ1-1, the V gene TRBV13; 8 bases are a match to TRBD1. The CDR3 spans 15 residues. From germline, CDR1 is PRHDT and CDR2 FYEKMQ (reference sequence). The J segment lost 0 bases and the V segment lost 4 bases, leaving 4 bases of the junction unmatched.

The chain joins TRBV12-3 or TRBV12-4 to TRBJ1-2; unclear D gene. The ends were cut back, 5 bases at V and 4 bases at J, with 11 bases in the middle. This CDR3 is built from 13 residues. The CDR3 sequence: CASSVHRVYGYTF. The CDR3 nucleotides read TGTGCCAGCAGTGTACACCGGGTCTATGGCTACACCTTC.

This CDR3 reads CASRETTGQPYEQYF. The CDR3, as DNA: TGTGCCAGCCGAGAGACAACGGGACAGCCCTACGAGCAGTACTTC. This chain uses TRBV27 with TRBJ2-7; 7 positions agree with TRBD1. Germline loops: CDR1 MNHEY, CDR2 SMNVEV (reference sequence). After removal of 8 bases from V and 2 bases from J, the junction contained 12 bases not matched to a gene. The CDR3 is 15 amino acids.

This CDR3 reads CASSTRTGADNYGYTF. CDR3 DNA: TGTGCCAGCAGCACGAGGACAGGGGCCGACAACTATGGCTACACCTTC. The V and J genes are TRBV11-2 and TRBJ1-2; 9 positions agree with TRBD1. The V and J ends lost 5 bases and 2 bases, in that order; junction bases with no gene match: 9. Germline assignment: CDR1 SGHAT and CDR2 FQNNGV. The CDR3 consists of 16 residues. The full variable domain, with the rest looked up from reference TRBV11-2 and TRBJ1-2, is EAGVAQSPRYKIIEKRQSVAFWCNPISGHATLYWYQQILGQGPKLLIQFQNNGVVDDSQLPKDRFSAERLKGVDSTLKIQPAKLEDSAVYLCASSTRTGADNYGYTFGSGTRLTVV.

The CDR3 loop is CASSYTGTGDHEQYF. The CDR3 DNA sequence: TGTGCCAGCAGCTACACCGGGACAGGGGACCACGAGCAGTACTTC. The chain links TRBV7-9 to TRBJ2-7; 10 bases agree with TRBD1. V gave up 4 bases and J gave up 5 bases; unmatched junction bases: 8. The germline gives CDR1 SEHNR, CDR2 FQNEAQ (reference sequence). The CDR3 length is 15 residues.

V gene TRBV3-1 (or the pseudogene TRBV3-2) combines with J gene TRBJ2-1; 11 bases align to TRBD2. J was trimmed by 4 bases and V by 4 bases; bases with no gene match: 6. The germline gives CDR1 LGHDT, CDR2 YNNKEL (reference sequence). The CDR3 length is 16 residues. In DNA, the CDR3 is TGTGCCAGCAGCCGATTAGCGGGGGGGCCGTACAATGAGCAGTTCTTC. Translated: CASSRLAGGPYNEQFF.

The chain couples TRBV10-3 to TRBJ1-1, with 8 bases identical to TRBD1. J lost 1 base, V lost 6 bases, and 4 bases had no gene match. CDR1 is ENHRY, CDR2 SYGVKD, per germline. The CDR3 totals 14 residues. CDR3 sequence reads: CAIRGQVANTEAFF. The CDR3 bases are TGTGCCATCAGGGGACAGGTGGCGAACACTGAAGCTTTCTTT.

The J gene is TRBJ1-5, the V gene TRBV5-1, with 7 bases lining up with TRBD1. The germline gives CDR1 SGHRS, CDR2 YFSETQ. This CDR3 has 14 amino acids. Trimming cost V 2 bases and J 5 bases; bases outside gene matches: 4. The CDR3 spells CASSLGGRDQPQHF. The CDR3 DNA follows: TGCGCCAGCAGCTTAGGGGGCCGGGATCAGCCCCAGCATTTT. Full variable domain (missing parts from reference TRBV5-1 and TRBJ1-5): KAGVTQTPRYLIKTRGQQVTLSCSPISGHRSVSWYQQTPGQGLQFLFEYFSETQRNKGNFPGRFSGRQFSNSRSEMNVSTLELGDSALYLCASSLGGRDQPQHFGDGTRLSIL.

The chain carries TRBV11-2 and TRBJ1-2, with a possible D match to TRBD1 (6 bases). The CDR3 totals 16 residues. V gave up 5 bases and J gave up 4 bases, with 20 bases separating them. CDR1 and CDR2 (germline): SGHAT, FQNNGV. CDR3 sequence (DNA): TGTGCCAGCAGCCCACCACGGGGGGCGATGCCCTATGGCTACACCTTC. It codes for CASSPPRGAMPYGYTF.

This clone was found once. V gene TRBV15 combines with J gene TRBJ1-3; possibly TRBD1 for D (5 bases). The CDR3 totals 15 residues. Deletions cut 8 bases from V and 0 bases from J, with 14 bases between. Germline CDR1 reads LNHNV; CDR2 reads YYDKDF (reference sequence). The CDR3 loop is CATEEGSYSGNTIYF. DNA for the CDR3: TGTGCCACCGAGGAGGGGTCCTACTCTGGAAACACCATATATTTT.

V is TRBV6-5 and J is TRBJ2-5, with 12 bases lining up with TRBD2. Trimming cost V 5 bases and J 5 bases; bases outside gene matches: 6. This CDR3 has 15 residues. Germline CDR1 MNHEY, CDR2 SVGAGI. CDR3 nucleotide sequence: TGTGCCAGCAGTCCCCTAGCGGGGGGGCCGGAGACCCAGTACTTC. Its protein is CASSPLAGGPETQYF.

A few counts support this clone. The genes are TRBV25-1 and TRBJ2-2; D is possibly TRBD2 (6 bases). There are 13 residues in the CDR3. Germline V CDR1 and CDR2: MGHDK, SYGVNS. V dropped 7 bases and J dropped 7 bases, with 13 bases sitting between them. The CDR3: CASKLRAGGELFF. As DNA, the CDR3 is TGTGCCAGCAAACTTCGAGCGGGCGGGGAGCTGTTTTTT.

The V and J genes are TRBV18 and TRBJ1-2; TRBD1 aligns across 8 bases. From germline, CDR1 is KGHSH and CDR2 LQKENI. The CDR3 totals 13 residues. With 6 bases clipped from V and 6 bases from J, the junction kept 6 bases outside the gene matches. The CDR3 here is CASSEDRVNGYTF. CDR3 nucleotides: TGTGCCAGCTCCGAGGACAGGGTTAATGGCTACACCTTC.

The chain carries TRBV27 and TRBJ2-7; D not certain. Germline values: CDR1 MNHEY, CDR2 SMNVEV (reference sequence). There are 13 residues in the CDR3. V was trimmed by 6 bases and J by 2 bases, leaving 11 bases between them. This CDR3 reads CASRIDSTYEQYF. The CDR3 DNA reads TGTGCCAGCAGGATAGACTCCACCTACGAGCAGTACTTC.

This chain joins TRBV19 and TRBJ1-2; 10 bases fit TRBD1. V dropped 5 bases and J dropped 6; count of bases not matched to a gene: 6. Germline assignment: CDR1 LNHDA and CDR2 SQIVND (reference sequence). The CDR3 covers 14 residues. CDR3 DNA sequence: TGTGCCAGTAGTCCCACGACAGGGGGCGATGGCTACACCTTC. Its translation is CASSPTTGGDGYTF.

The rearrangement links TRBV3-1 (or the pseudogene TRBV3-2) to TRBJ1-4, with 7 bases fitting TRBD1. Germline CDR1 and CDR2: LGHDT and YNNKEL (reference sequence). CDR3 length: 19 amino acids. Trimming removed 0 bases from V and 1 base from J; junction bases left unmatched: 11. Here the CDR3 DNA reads TGTGCCAGCAGCCAAGATCTGAGGGACAGTTCCTTAACTAATGAAAAACTGTTTTTT. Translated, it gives CASSQDLRDSSLTNEKLFF.

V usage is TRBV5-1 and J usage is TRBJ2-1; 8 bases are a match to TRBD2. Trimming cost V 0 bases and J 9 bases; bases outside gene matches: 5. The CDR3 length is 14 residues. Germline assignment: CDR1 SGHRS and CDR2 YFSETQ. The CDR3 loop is CASSLASGGGEQFF. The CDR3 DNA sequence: TGCGCCAGCAGCTTGGCGAGCGGGGGAGGTGAGCAGTTCTTC.

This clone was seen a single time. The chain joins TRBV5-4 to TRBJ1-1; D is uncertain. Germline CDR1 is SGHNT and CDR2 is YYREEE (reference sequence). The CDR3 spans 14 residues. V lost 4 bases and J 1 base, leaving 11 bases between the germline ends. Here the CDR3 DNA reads TGTGCCAGCAGCCCTGGAGGACGGAACACTGAAGCTTTCTTT. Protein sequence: CASSPGGRNTEAFF.